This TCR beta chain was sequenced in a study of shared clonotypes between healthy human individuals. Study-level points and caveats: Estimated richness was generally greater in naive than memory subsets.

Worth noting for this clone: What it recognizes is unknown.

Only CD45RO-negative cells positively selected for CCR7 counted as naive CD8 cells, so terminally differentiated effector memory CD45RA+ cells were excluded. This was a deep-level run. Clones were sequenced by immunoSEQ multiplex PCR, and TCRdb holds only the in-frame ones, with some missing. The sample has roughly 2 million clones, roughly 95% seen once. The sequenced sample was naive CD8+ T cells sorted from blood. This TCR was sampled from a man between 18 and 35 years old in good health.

The CDR3 DNA reads TGTGCCAGCAGCTTCGGAGGTATTGGGAACACTGAAGCTTTCTTT. Residues: CASSFGGIGNTEAFF. The chain recombines TRBV7-9 with TRBJ1-1; no reliable D call. There are 15 residues in the CDR3. Trimming shortened V by 3 bases and J by 1 base, and 12 bases separated the two germline ends. Germline V gives CDR1 SEHNR, CDR2 FQNEAQ (reference sequence). Full variable domain (rest looked up from reference TRBV7-9 and TRBJ1-1): DTGVSQNPRHKITKRGQNVTFRCDPISEHNRLYWYRQTLGQGPEFLTYFQNEAQLEKSRLLSDRFSAERPKGSFSTLEIQRTEQGDSAMYLCASSFGGIGNTEAFFGQGTRLTVV.